The 2 T cell receptor beta chains below were found in one sample sequenced in a study of T-cell reconstitution after alpha-beta-depleted transplantation in children. A library of TCRbeta sequences, prepared with unique molecular identifiers, was generated. A single record per CDR3 protein comes from TCRdb applying MiXCR to the PCR reads. The sample has 300,000 or so distinct CDR3 sequences, about a tenth seen once; the top ten hold around 10%. The sample consisted of PBMCs from the stem cell graft donor, taken from the stem cell graft. These receptors came from a human donor who donated a stem cell graft to a child with SCID.

This clonotype was observed a handful of times. V gene TRBV5-5 combines with J gene TRBJ2-2, with D perhaps matching TRBD2 (5 bases). The germline V gene encodes CDR1 SGHKS and CDR2 YYEKEE (reference sequence). The germline V and J ends were trimmed by 0 bases and 2 bases, with 8 bases remaining between them. This CDR3 contains 15 residues. CDR3 coding DNA: TGTGCCAGCAGCTTGGGACTATTTAACACCGGGGAGCTGTTTTTT. This encodes CASSLGLFNTGELFF.

This clonotype was detected a few times. The chain employs TRBV20-1 and TRBJ2-2; 8 nucleotides align to TRBD1. Germline CDR1 is DFQATT and CDR2 is SNEGSKA (reference sequence). The length of the CDR3 is 14 residues. V lost 6 bases, J lost 4 bases, and 7 bases stayed unmatched. The CDR3 reads CSARQGFGTGELFF. CDR3 nucleotides: TGCAGTGCACGACAGGGGTTCGGCACCGGGGAGCTGTTTTTT.